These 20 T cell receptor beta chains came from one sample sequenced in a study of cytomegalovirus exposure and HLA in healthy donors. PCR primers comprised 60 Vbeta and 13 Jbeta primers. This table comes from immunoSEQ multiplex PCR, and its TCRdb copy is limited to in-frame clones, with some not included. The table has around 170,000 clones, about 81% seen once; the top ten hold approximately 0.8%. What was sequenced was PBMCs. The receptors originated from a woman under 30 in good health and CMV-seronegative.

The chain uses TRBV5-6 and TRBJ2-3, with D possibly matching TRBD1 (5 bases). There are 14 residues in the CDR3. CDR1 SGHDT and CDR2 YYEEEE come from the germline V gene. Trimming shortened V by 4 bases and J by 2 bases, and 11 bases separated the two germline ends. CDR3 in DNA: TGTGCCAGCAGCCCGCAGGGAAACACAGATACGCAGTATTTT. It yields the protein CASSPQGNTDTQYF.

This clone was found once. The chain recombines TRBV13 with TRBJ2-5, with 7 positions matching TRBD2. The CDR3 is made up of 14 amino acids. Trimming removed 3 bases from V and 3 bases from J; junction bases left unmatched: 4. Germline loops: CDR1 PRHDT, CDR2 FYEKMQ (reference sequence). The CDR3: CASSFGGGKETQYF. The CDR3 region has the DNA TGTGCCAGCAGCTTCGGCGGGGGTAAAGAGACCCAGTACTTC.

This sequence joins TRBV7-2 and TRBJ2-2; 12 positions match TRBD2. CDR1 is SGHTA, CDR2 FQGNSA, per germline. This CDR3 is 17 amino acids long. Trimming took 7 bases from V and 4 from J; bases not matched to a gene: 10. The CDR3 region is CASTRLAGGMGTGELFF. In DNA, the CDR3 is TGTGCCAGCACTCGGCTAGCGGGGGGGATGGGCACCGGGGAGCTGTTTTTT.

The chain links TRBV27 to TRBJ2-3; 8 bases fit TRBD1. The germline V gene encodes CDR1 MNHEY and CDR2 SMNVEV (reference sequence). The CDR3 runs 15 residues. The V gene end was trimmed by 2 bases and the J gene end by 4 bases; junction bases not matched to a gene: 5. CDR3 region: CASSLQGAYADTQYF. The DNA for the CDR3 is TGTGCCAGCAGTTTACAGGGGGCGTATGCAGATACGCAGTATTTT.

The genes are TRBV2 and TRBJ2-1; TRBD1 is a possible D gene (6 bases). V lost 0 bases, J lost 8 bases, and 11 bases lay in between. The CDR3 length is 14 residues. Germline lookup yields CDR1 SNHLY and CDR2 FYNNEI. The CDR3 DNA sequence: TGTGCCAGCAGTGAAGCGGGACAAATCCATGAGCAGTTCTTC. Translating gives CASSEAGQIHEQFF. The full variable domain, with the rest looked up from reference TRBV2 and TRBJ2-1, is EPEVTQTPSHQVTQMGQEVILRCVPISNHLYFYWYRQILGQKVEFLVSFYNNEISEKSEIFDDQFSVERPDGSNFTLKIRSTKLEDSAMYFCASSEAGQIHEQFFGPGTRLTVL.

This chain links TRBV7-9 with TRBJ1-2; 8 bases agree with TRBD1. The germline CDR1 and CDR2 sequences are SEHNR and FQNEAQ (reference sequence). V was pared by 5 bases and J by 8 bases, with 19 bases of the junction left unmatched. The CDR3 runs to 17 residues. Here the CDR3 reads CASSQDREPNKKRGYTF. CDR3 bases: TGTGCCAGCAGCCAGGACAGGGAACCGAATAAGAAGAGGGGCTACACCTTC.

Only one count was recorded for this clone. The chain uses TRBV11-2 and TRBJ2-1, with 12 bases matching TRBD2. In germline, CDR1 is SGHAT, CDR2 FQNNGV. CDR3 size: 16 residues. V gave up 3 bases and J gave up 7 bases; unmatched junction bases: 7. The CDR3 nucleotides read TGTGCCAGCAGCTTCCTAGCGGGAGGGTTATGGAATGAGCAGTTCTTC. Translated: CASSFLAGGLWNEQFF.

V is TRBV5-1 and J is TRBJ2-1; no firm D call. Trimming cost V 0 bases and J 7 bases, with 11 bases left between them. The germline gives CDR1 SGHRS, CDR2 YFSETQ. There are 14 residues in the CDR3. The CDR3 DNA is TGCGCCAGCAGCTTGGATGGCAGTAAGAATGAGCAGTTCTTC. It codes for CASSLDGSKNEQFF.

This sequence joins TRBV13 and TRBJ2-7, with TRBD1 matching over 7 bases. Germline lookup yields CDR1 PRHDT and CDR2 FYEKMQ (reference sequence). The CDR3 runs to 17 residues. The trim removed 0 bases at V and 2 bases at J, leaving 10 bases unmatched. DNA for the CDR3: TGTGCCAGCAGCTTAGGCCCCCGACAGGGACGGGCCTACGAGCAGTACTTC. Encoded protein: CASSLGPRQGRAYEQYF.

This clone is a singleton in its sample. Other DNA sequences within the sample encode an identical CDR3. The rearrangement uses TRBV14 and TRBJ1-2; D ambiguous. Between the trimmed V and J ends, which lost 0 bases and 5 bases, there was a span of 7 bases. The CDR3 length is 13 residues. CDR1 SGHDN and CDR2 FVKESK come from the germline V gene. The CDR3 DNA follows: TGTGCCAGCAGCCAAGACCGGGGTTATGGCTACACCTTC. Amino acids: CASSQDRGYGYTF.

Here the CDR3 DNA reads TGTGCCACCAGCAGTGTTAATGGCTACACCTTC. Protein product: CATSSVNGYTF. V and J are TRBV15 and TRBJ1-2, with D uncertain. V dropped 3 bases and J dropped 6 bases, with 5 bases sitting between them. CDR3 length equals 11 residues. Per the germline V gene, CDR1 is LNHNV and CDR2 is YYDKDF (reference sequence).

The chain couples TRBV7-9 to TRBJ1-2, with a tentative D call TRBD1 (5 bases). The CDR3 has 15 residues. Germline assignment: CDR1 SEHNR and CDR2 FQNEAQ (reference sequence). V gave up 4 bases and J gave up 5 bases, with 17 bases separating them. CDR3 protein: CASSSSPGTGYGYTF. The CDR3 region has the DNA TGTGCCAGCAGCTCCTCCCCCGGAACAGGATATGGCTACACCTTC.

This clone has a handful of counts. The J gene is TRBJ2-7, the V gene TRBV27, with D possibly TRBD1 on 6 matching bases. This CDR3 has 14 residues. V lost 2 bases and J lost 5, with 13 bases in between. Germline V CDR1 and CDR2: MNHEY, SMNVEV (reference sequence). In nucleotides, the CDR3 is TGTGCCAGCAGTTTACAGGGGCGTCTCCACGAGCAGTACTTC. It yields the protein CASSLQGRLHEQYF.

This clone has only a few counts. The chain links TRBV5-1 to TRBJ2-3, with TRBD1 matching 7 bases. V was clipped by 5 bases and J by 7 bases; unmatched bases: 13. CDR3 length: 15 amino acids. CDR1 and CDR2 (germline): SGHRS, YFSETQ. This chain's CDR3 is CASRLTGLRGHTQYF. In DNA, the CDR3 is TGCGCCAGCAGGCTGACAGGGTTAAGGGGGCATACGCAGTATTTT.

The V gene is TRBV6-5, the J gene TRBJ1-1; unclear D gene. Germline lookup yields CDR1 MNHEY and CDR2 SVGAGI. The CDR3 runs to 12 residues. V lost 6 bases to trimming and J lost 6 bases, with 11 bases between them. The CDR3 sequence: CASSQGRAEAFF. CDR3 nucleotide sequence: TGTGCCAGCAGCCAAGGGAGGGCTGAAGCTTTCTTT.

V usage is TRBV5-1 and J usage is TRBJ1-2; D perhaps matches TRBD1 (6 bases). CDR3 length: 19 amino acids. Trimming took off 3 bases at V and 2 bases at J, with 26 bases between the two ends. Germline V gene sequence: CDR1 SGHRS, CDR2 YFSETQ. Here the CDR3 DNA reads TGCGCCAGCAGCTCTGATCCGGGACACACGACCTTTTTAAACTATGGCTACACCTTC. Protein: CASSSDPGHTTFLNYGYTF.

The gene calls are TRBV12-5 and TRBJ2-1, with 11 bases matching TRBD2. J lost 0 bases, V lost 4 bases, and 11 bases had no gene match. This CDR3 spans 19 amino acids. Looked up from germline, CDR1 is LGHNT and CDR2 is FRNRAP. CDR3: CASGWAGTSGLSSYNEQFF. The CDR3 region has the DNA TGTGCTAGTGGTTGGGCCGGGACTAGCGGCCTGAGCTCCTACAATGAGCAGTTCTTC.

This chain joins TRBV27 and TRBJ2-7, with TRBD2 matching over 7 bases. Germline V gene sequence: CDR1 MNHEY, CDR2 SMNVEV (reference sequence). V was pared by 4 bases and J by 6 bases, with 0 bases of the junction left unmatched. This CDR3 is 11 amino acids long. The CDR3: CASSWGGEQYF. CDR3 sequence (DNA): TGTGCCAGCAGTTGGGGGGGCGAGCAGTACTTC.

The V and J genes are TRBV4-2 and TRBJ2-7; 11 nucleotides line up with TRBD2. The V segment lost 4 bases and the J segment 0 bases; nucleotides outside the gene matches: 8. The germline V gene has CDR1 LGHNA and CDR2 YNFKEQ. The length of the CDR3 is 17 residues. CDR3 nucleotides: TGTGCCAGCAGCCGCCGGACTAGCGGGCCTAGCTCCTACGAGCAGTACTTC. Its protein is CASSRRTSGPSSYEQYF.

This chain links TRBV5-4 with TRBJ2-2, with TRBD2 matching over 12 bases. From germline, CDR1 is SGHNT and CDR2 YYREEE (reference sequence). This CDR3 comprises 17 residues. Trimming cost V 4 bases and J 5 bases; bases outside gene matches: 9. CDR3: CASSRLVLAGGTGELFF. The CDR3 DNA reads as TGTGCCAGCAGCCGCCTCGTGCTAGCGGGGGGGACCGGGGAGCTGTTTTTT.